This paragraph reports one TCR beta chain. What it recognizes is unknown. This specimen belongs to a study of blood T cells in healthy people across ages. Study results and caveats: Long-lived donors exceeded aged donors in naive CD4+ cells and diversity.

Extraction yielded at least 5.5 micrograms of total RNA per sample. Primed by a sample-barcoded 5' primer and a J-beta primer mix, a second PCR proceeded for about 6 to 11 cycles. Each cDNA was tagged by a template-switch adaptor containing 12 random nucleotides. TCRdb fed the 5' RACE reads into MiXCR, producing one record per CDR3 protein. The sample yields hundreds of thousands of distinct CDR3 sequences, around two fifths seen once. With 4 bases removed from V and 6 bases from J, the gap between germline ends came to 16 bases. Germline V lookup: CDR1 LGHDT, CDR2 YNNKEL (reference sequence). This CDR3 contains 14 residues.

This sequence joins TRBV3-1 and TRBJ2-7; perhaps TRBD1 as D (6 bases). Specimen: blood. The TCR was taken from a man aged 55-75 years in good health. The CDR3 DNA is TGTGCCAGCAGCCCGCCTACAGGGAGAGGCGAGCAGTACTTC. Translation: CASSPPTGRGEQYF.